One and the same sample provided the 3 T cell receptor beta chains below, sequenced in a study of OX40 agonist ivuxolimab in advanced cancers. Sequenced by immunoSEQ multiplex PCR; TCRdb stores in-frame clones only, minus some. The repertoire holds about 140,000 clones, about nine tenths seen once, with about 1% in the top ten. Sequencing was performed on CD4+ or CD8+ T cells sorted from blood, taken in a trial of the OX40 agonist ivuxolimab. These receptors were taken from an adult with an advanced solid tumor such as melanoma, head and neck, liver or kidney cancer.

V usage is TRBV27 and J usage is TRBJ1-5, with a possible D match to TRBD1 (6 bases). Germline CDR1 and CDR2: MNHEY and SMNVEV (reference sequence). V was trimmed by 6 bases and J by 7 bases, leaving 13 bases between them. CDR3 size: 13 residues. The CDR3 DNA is TGTGCCAGCAGCCCCAAGGGGGGACAGCCCCAGCATTTT. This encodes CASSPKGGQPQHF.

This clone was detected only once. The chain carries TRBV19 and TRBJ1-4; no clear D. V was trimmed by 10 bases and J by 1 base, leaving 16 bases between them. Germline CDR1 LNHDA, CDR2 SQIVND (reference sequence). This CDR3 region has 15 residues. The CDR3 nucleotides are TGTGCCACCAGGTCCCAACACGGAACTAATGAAAAACTGTTTTTT. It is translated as CATRSQHGTNEKLFF.

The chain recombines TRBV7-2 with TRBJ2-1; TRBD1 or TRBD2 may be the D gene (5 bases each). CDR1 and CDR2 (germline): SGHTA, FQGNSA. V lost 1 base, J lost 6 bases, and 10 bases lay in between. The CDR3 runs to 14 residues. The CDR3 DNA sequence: TGTGCCAGCAGCTTAGGAGGGGTGGTCAATGAGCAGTTCTTC. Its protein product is CASSLGGVVNEQFF.